This T cell receptor (beta chain) was recovered during a study of T-cell reconstitution after alpha-beta-depleted transplantation in children. This clonotype was recorded a few times. Construction of the TCRbeta library involved unique molecular identifiers. TCRdb fed the PCR reads into MiXCR, producing one record per CDR3 protein. The profile shows some 490,000 distinct CDR3 sequences, roughly an eighth of them singletons. This CDR3 has 15 amino acids. Germline V gene sequence: CDR1 SGHRS, CDR2 YFSETQ. Trimming cost V 3 bases and J 5 bases; bases outside gene matches: 6. The sample was PBMCs from the stem cell graft donor, taken from the stem cell graft. This TCR was sampled from a human donor who donated a stem cell graft to a child with combined immunodeficiency. The chain combines TRBV5-1 with TRBJ2-3, with 10 bases aligning to TRBD2. CDR3 DNA: TGCGCCAGCAGCTCGCTAGCGGGAGTAGGAGATACGCAGTATTTT. This gives the protein CASSSLAGVGDTQYF.